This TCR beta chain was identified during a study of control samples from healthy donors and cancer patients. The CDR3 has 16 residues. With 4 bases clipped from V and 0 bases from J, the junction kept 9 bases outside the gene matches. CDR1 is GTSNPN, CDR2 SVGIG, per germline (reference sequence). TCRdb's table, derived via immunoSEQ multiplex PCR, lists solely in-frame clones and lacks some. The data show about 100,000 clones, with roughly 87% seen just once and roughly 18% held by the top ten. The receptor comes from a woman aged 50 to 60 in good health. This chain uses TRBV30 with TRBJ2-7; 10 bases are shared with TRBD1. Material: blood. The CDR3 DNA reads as TGTGCCTGGAAGGACAGGGGGTCAAGGAGCTCCTACGAGCAGTACTTC. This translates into CAWKDRGSRSSYEQYF.